This passage covers 10 T cell receptor beta chains from one sample sequenced in a study of response to subunit inactivated influenza vaccine. TCRdb redid the calling of the RT-PCR reads with MiXCR, one entry per CDR3 protein. The table records around 250,000 distinct CDR3 sequences, 10% to 15% of them present only once. Here the sequenced sample was non-naive T cells sorted from PBMCs, taken roughly 2 weeks before vaccination. The receptors derive from a man in his fifties who received an inactivated influenza vaccine.

V usage is TRBV6-5 and J usage is TRBJ2-2, with 9 bases lining up with TRBD1. J was trimmed by 2 bases and V by 1 base; bases with no gene match: 2. CDR1 and CDR2 from the germline V gene are MNHEY and SVGAGI. This CDR3 has 16 amino acids. The CDR3, as DNA: TGTGCCAGCAGTTACTGGGGACAGGGAAACACCGGGGAGCTGTTTTTT. Amino acids: CASSYWGQGNTGELFF.

This clonotype was counted a few times. This chain uses TRBV20-1 with TRBJ1-5, with D unresolved. CDR3 size: 17 residues. Trimming took 0 bases from V and 1 from J, leaving 16 bases between them. CDR1 is DFQATT and CDR2 is SNEGSKA in the germline V gene (reference sequence). Written as DNA, the CDR3 is TGCAGTGCTAGAGATGAGAGGTATGCCGCGAGCAATCAGCCCCAGCATTTT. This gives the protein CSARDERYAASNQPQHF.

The chain uses TRBV5-1 and TRBJ2-7; TRBD2 is a possible D gene (5 bases). The CDR3 runs to 13 residues. Germline CDR1 reads SGHRS; CDR2 reads YFSETQ. V was trimmed by 5 bases and J by 3 bases, leaving 12 bases between them. The chain's CDR3 is CASSKRGDYEQYF. The DNA for the CDR3 is TGCGCCAGCAGTAAACGGGGAGACTACGAGCAGTACTTC. The entire variable domain, with the rest obtained from reference TRBV5-1 and TRBJ2-7, is as follows: KAGVTQTPRYLIKTRGQQVTLSCSPISGHRSVSWYQQTPGQGLQFLFEYFSETQRNKGNFPGRFSGRQFSNSRSEMNVSTLELGDSALYLCASSKRGDYEQYFGPGTRLTVT.

This clonotype was counted between two and nine times. The chain combines TRBV4-1 with TRBJ1-1; weak D call: TRBD1 (5 bases). Germline CDR1 and CDR2: MGHRA and YSYEKL. The CDR3 covers 18 residues. V lost 1 base, J lost 0 bases, and 18 bases lay in between. The CDR3 region has the DNA TGCGCCAGCAGCCAAGGCTTGGGGGTCAACTTCATGAACACTGAAGCTTTCTTT. Translated: CASSQGLGVNFMNTEAFF.

This clonotype was detected many times. J is TRBJ1-1 and V is TRBV5-5; D is unclear. Looked up from germline, CDR1 is SGHKS and CDR2 is YYEKEE (reference sequence). V lost 2 bases to trimming and J lost 1 base, with 9 bases between them. The CDR3 length is 14 residues. Here the CDR3 DNA reads TGTGCCAGCAGCTTCGGCATGGCGAACACTGAAGCTTTCTTT. This encodes CASSFGMANTEAFF.

The chain couples TRBV7-3 to TRBJ2-1; the D is unclear. This CDR3 region has 15 residues. Germline CDR1 SGHTA, CDR2 FQGTGA. Deletions cut 2 bases from V and 0 bases from J, with 8 bases between. CDR3 region: CASSLSSDSYNEQFF. Written as DNA, the CDR3 is TGTGCCAGCAGCTTATCTTCGGACTCCTACAATGAGCAGTTCTTC.

The V gene is TRBV10-3, the J gene TRBJ2-5; 9 positions match TRBD1. CDR3 length: 13 residues. Germline V gene sequence: CDR1 ENHRY, CDR2 SYGVKD. Trimming took 2 bases from V and 6 from J; bases not matched to a gene: 1. The chain's CDR3 is CAISEGQGQTQYF. CDR3 in DNA: TGTGCCATCAGTGAGGGACAGGGGCAGACCCAGTACTTC.

This clonotype was counted a few times. The gene calls are TRBV5-1 and TRBJ2-3; D may be TRBD2 (5 bases). V lost 5 bases and J 3 bases, leaving 13 bases between the germline ends. CDR1 and CDR2 (germline): SGHRS, YFSETQ. The CDR3 totals 14 residues. CDR3 bases: TGCGCCAGCAGTTCACCGGACTCAACAGATACGCAGTATTTT. Translating gives CASSSPDSTDTQYF.

The table lists this clonotype with many counts. This chain's CDR3 is CASSLVGWNTEAFF. The CDR3 bases are TGCGCCAGCAGCTTGGTCGGGTGGAACACTGAAGCTTTCTTT. The V and J genes are TRBV5-1 and TRBJ1-1; no reliable D call. Germline V gene sequence: CDR1 SGHRS, CDR2 YFSETQ. Trimming removed 0 bases at V and 1 base at J, with 7 bases between. This CDR3 contains 14 residues.

This clonotype was observed many times. The CDR3 protein is CASSYSGTRYGYTF. In DNA form, the CDR3 reads TGTGCCAGCAGTTACTCGGGTACGCGGTATGGCTACACCTTC. V is TRBV6-5 and J is TRBJ1-2; D not certain. Per germline, CDR1 MNHEY and CDR2 SVGAGI. CDR3 length: 14 amino acids. V was cut by 0 bases and J by 5 bases, with 10 bases left in between.